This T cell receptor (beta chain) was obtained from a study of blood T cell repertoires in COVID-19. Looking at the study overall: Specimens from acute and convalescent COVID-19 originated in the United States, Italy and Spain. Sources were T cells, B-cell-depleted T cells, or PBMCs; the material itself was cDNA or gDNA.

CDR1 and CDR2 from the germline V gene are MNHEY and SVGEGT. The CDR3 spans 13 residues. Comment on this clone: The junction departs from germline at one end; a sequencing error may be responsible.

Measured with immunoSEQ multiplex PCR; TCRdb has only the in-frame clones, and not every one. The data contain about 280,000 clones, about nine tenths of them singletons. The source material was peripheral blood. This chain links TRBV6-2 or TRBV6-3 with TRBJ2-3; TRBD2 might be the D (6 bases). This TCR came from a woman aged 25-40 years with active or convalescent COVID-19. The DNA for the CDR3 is TGTGCCAGCAGTACCCCCCCAGCGGGCTCCCAGTGGTTT. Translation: CASSTPPAGSQWF.